These 19 T cell receptor beta chains share one sample of origin, sequenced in a study of shared clonotypes between healthy human individuals. This table comes from immunoSEQ multiplex PCR, and its TCRdb copy is limited to in-frame clones, with some not included. The sample holds a few million clones, roughly 92% seen once. Specimen: naive CD4+ T cells sorted from blood. Subset: CD45RA+ positively selected. These receptors all come from a man aged 18 to 29 in good health.

As to this clone: This sample also contains other DNA sequences that code for the same CDR3. J is TRBJ2-3 and V is TRBV5-4; 11 positions match TRBD2. Trimming at V came to 1 base and at J to 2 bases, leaving 6 bases not matched to a gene. CDR3 length: 17 residues. The germline V gene has CDR1 SGHNT and CDR2 YYREEE (reference sequence). The CDR3 here is CASSLRLAGGSTDTQYF. The DNA of the CDR3 is TGTGCCAGCAGCTTGCGGCTAGCGGGAGGTTCCACAGATACGCAGTATTTT.

This chain connects TRBV5-5 to TRBJ2-7; a possible D gene is TRBD2 (5 bases). The CDR3 covers 17 residues. The V gene's germline CDR1 is SGHKS and CDR2 YYEKEE (reference sequence). The germline V and J ends were trimmed by 1 base and 4 bases, with 21 bases remaining between them. CDR3 coding DNA: TGTGCCAGCAGCTTGTATGTAATGGAGGCTGCGATGTACGAGCAGTACTTC. It codes for CASSLYVMEAAMYEQYF.

V and J are TRBV5-4 and TRBJ2-1; D is perhaps TRBD1 (6 bases). Germline CDR1 SGHNT, CDR2 YYREEE (reference sequence). Trimming removed 4 bases from V and 3 bases from J, with 11 bases in between. The CDR3 totals 14 residues. The chain's CDR3 is CASSIDRYYNEQFF. The CDR3 DNA reads as TGTGCCAGCAGCATCGACAGGTACTACAATGAGCAGTTCTTC.

The chain joins TRBV28 to TRBJ1-2; 8 bases map to TRBD1. Germline CDR1 MDHEN, CDR2 SYDVKM. V was clipped by 4 bases and J by 4 bases; unmatched bases: 14. The CDR3 is 17 residues long. CDR3 protein: CASSSSTGTGLLYGYTF. CDR3 bases: TGTGCCAGCAGTTCCTCCACCGGGACAGGTCTTCTCTATGGCTACACCTTC.

The rearrangement uses TRBV19 and TRBJ1-1, with a possible D match to TRBD1 (5 bases). Germline CDR1 reads LNHDA; CDR2 reads SQIVND (reference sequence). V was trimmed by 4 bases and J by 0 bases, leaving 9 bases between them. This CDR3 comprises 14 residues. The CDR3 sequence is CASSNQGLNTEAFF. The CDR3 region has the DNA TGTGCCAGTAGTAACCAGGGTTTGAACACTGAAGCTTTCTTT.

CDR3 DNA: TGTGCCAGCATTGACAGGGGGCGCCTTGAGCAGTTCTTC. This gives the protein CASIDRGRLEQFF. This chain links TRBV2 with TRBJ2-1; 10 nucleotides line up with TRBD1. CDR1 and CDR2 from the germline V gene are SNHLY and FYNNEI. J gave up 9 bases and V 7 bases, and 6 bases lay outside the gene matches. The CDR3 has 13 amino acids.

The chain carries TRBV28 and TRBJ2-5, with D possibly matching TRBD1 (5 bases). CDR1 is MDHEN and CDR2 is SYDVKM in the germline V gene. Trimming took 8 bases from V and 5 from J, leaving 12 bases between them. The CDR3 extends over 12 amino acids. The CDR3 sequence: CASSAGKETQYF. The CDR3, as DNA: TGTGCCAGCTCGGCAGGGAAGGAGACCCAGTACTTC.

The V call is TRBV7-2, the J call TRBJ2-1; no firm D call. V lost 5 bases, J lost 3 bases, and 11 bases lay in between. CDR1 and CDR2 from the germline V gene are SGHTA and FQGNSA. This CDR3 comprises 14 residues. The CDR3 protein is CASSPQTFYNEQFF. The CDR3 DNA is TGTGCCAGCAGCCCCCAAACTTTCTACAATGAGCAGTTCTTC. The full variable domain, completed using reference TRBV7-2 and TRBJ2-1, is GAGVSQSPSNKVTEKGKDVELRCDPISGHTALYWYRQSLGQGLEFLIYFQGNSAPDKSGLPSDRFSAERTGGSVSTLTIQRTQQEDSAVYLCASSPQTFYNEQFFGPGTRLTVL.

In this sample, this clone turned up once. The chain employs TRBV7-9 and TRBJ2-1; TRBD2 agrees at 9 bases. V gave up 1 base and J gave up 9 bases; unmatched junction bases: 7. Germline CDR1 is SEHNR and CDR2 is FQNEAQ (reference sequence). The CDR3 runs to 15 residues. The CDR3 DNA reads TGTGCCAGCAGCTTAGTAGCGGGAGACGGTCGTGAGCAGTTCTTC. It specifies CASSLVAGDGREQFF.

V gene TRBV30 combines with J gene TRBJ2-6; no clear D. The CDR3 extends over 17 amino acids. Germline assignment: CDR1 GTSNPN and CDR2 SVGIG (reference sequence). V gave up 8 bases and J gave up 4 bases, with 24 bases separating them. CDR3 in DNA: TGTGCCCTAGACGCATCGCAGGTCTGGTCGGGGGCCAACGTCCTGACTTTC. As protein: CALDASQVWSGANVLTF.

The gene calls are TRBV6-1 and TRBJ2-7; 9 bases are shared with TRBD2. From germline, CDR1 is MNHNS and CDR2 SASEGT. After removal of 6 bases from V and 3 bases from J, the junction contained 9 bases not matched to a gene. CDR3 length: 15 residues. The CDR3: CASSGAASGIYEQYF. CDR3 bases: TGTGCCAGCAGCGGAGCGGCTAGCGGGATCTACGAGCAGTACTTC.

This clone was recorded once. J is TRBJ2-1 and V is TRBV30; 10 bases are shared with TRBD1. CDR1 and CDR2 from the germline V gene are GTSNPN and SVGIG (reference sequence). Losses at the gene ends were 0 bases for V and 3 bases for J; bases not matched to a gene: 5. The CDR3 length is 16 residues. This CDR3 reads CAWSVQGQGIYNEQFF. The CDR3 nucleotides are TGTGCCTGGAGTGTACAGGGACAGGGGATCTACAATGAGCAGTTCTTC.

The chain is built from TRBV7-3 and TRBJ2-5; a possible D gene is TRBD1 (6 bases). V lost 5 bases and J lost 0, with 13 bases in between. The CDR3 runs to 15 residues. CDR1 SGHTA and CDR2 FQGTGA come from the germline V gene. The CDR3 reads CASSEQGRYQETQYF. CDR3 in DNA: TGTGCCAGCAGCGAGCAGGGGCGGTACCAAGAGACCCAGTACTTC.

This clone was recorded a few times. Other DNA sequences in this sample translate to the same CDR3. The chain couples TRBV7-2 to TRBJ2-7; 10 nucleotides line up with TRBD1. Germline CDR1 SGHTA, CDR2 FQGNSA. CDR3 size: 14 residues. Trimming at V came to 5 bases and at J to 3 bases, leaving 4 bases not matched to a gene. CDR3 in DNA: TGTGCCAGCAGCCCGGGGACAGGGGTCTACGAGCAGTACTTC. It specifies CASSPGTGVYEQYF.

This clone appeared a single time. The chain combines TRBV5-1 with TRBJ1-1; TRBD1 matches 8 bases. CDR1 and CDR2 from the germline V gene are SGHRS and YFSETQ. With 6 bases clipped from V and 4 bases from J, the junction kept 5 bases outside the gene matches. This CDR3 contains 13 residues. The CDR3 here is CASTRGQGTEAFF. In DNA form, the CDR3 reads TGCGCCAGCACGCGCGGACAGGGCACTGAAGCTTTCTTT.

V gene TRBV13 combines with J gene TRBJ2-5; 9 nucleotides align to TRBD1. Unmatched junction bases numbered 8, after V lost 5 bases and J lost 7 bases. The germline gives CDR1 PRHDT, CDR2 FYEKMQ (reference sequence). There are 14 residues in the CDR3. CDR3 sequence (DNA): TGTGCCAGCAGCGGGGGGACAGGGACTGGGACCCAGTACTTC. It is translated as CASSGGTGTGTQYF.

Details on this clone: This sample includes further DNA sequences coding for the same CDR3. The V and J genes are TRBV27 and TRBJ2-5, with D hard to call. V lost 2 bases and J lost 2, with 6 bases in between. Germline V lookup: CDR1 MNHEY, CDR2 SMNVEV (reference sequence). This CDR3 is built from 13 residues. CDR3 sequence reads: CASSLLGQETQYF. The CDR3 DNA reads as TGTGCCAGCAGTTTACTGGGGCAAGAGACCCAGTACTTC.

Comments on this clone: Different DNA sequences within this sample yield the same CDR3. J is TRBJ2-7 and V is TRBV18, with TRBD2 matching over 10 bases. The CDR3 totals 14 residues. V was pared by 6 bases and J by 1 base, with 3 bases of the junction left unmatched. Germline V gene sequence: CDR1 KGHSH, CDR2 LQKENI. In DNA, the CDR3 is TGTGCCAGCTCTAGCGGGAGGCGATCCTACGAGCAGTACTTC. This encodes CASSSGRRSYEQYF.

V usage is TRBV7-2 and J usage is TRBJ2-1, with D possibly TRBD2 on 6 matching bases. CDR1 is SGHTA, CDR2 FQGNSA, per germline. The CDR3 spans 15 residues. Trimming removed 0 bases from V and 2 bases from J, with 8 bases in between. In DNA form, the CDR3 reads TGTGCCAGCAGCTTAGCTGCGGGGACCTACAATGAGCAGTTCTTC. Translated: CASSLAAGTYNEQFF.